This entry lists 13 T cell receptor beta chains sequenced from one sample in a study of blood T cell repertoires in COVID-19. The repertoire was sequenced with immunoSEQ multiplex PCR; TCRdb's copy has only in-frame clones and lacks some. Of some 71,000 clones in the sample, around 83% were seen once. Sequencing used peripheral blood. The origin of the receptors is a woman in her forties or fifties with acute or convalescent COVID-19.

The gene calls are TRBV6-5 and TRBJ1-1, with D tentatively TRBD1 (5 bases). V was cut by 4 bases and J by 1 base, with 13 bases left in between. The germline V gene encodes CDR1 MNHEY and CDR2 SVGAGI. The CDR3 is made up of 15 amino acids. The CDR3: CASSWEGLGNTEAFF. CDR3 nucleotide sequence: TGTGCCAGCAGTTGGGAGGGGCTGGGGAACACTGAAGCTTTCTTT.

Only a few counts were recorded for this clone. The chain is built from TRBV5-1 and TRBJ2-7, with D possibly matching TRBD2 (5 bases). V was pared by 2 bases and J by 2 bases, with 8 bases between. Germline values: CDR1 SGHRS, CDR2 YFSETQ. The CDR3 contains 13 residues. The CDR3 reads CASSLEGPYEQYF. CDR3 bases: TGCGCCAGCAGCTTAGAGGGCCCCTACGAGCAGTACTTC.

This chain connects TRBV6-4 to TRBJ2-5, with TRBD2 identical over 9 bases. After removal of 0 bases from V and 9 bases from J, the junction contained 23 bases not matched to a gene. CDR1 and CDR2 from the germline V gene are MRHNA and SNTAGT. This CDR3 region has 20 residues. CDR3 bases: TGTGCCAGCAGTGACTCTTTGGAGAGTAGCGGGGGATTTGGCAAGAGACCCCAGTACTTC. Protein: CASSDSLESSGGFGKRPQYF.

This clone has only one observation. V gene TRBV4-3 combines with J gene TRBJ1-1, with 10 bases lining up with TRBD1. Germline CDR1 is LGHNA and CDR2 is YSLEER. There are 17 residues in the CDR3. J gave up 5 bases and V 0 bases, and 9 bases lay outside the gene matches. The CDR3 DNA reads TGCGCCAGCAGCCAAGATGGACAGGGGGATAGGGTGACTGAAGCTTTCTTT. It encodes CASSQDGQGDRVTEAFF.

The rearrangement joins TRBV3-1 (or the pseudogene TRBV3-2) to TRBJ2-5, with 8 bases that match TRBD2. This CDR3 spans 13 amino acids. With V trimmed by 6 bases and J by 5 bases, 5 bases remained unmatched. The V gene's germline CDR1 is LGHDT and CDR2 YNNKEL (reference sequence). CDR3 nucleotide sequence: TGTGCCAGCAGTCGTACTAGCGGTGAGACCCAGTACTTC. It is translated as CASSRTSGETQYF.

The chain uses TRBV4-1 and TRBJ2-2, with 9 bases lining up with TRBD2. The CDR3 runs to 19 residues. Germline CDR1 MGHRA, CDR2 YSYEKL. With V trimmed by 0 bases and J by 2 bases, 10 bases remained unmatched. The CDR3 sequence is CASSQDTLAGAINTGELFF. Written as DNA, the CDR3 is TGCGCCAGCAGCCAAGATACGTTAGCGGGAGCCATAAACACCGGGGAGCTGTTTTTT.

The chain carries TRBV5-6 and TRBJ2-4; D perhaps matches TRBD1 (6 bases). The CDR3 consists of 15 residues. Germline V lookup: CDR1 SGHDT, CDR2 YYEEEE. The germline V and J ends were trimmed by 2 bases and 7 bases, with 16 bases remaining between them. DNA for the CDR3: TGTGCCAGCAGCTTATCAGGGGCCCCAGGGAACATTCAGTACTTC. This codes for CASSLSGAPGNIQYF.

The genes are TRBV27 and TRBJ1-4, with 7 nucleotides matching TRBD1. V trimming: 5 bases; J trimming: 5 bases; junction bases outside the gene matches: 11. Germline V gives CDR1 MNHEY, CDR2 SMNVEV (reference sequence). The CDR3 covers 16 residues. In nucleotides, the CDR3 is TGTGCCAGCAGTCCGGTCCTCAGGGGGAGGAATGAAAAACTGTTTTTT. Encoded protein: CASSPVLRGRNEKLFF.

The chain carries TRBV4-2 and TRBJ2-5; 9 bases align to TRBD2. The CDR3 spans 16 residues. V dropped 0 bases and J dropped 4; count of bases not matched to a gene: 6. Germline values: CDR1 LGHNA, CDR2 YNFKEQ. CDR3 residues: CASSQDWRGGRETQYF. CDR3 in DNA: TGTGCCAGCAGCCAAGATTGGCGGGGGGGCCGAGAGACCCAGTACTTC.

The gene calls are TRBV6-2 or TRBV6-3 and TRBJ2-7; 13 nucleotides align to TRBD2. J was trimmed by 1 base and V by 5 bases; bases with no gene match: 8. Per the germline V gene, CDR1 is MNHEY and CDR2 is SVGEGT. This CDR3 contains 17 residues. CDR3 loop: CASSKPGLAGQSYEQYF. The CDR3 DNA reads TGTGCCAGCAGTAAACCGGGACTAGCGGGACAGTCCTACGAGCAGTACTTC.

The V gene is TRBV6-5, the J gene TRBJ1-6; the match to TRBD1 covers 7 bases. The J segment lost 7 bases and the V segment lost 10 bases, leaving 10 bases of the junction unmatched. The CDR3 sequence is 14 residues long. The V gene's germline CDR1 is MNHEY and CDR2 SVGAGI. CDR3 residues: CATKSAGGNSPLHF. The CDR3 DNA follows: TGTGCCACCAAGTCGGCAGGGGGGAATTCACCCCTCCACTTT.

This clone came up once. V usage is TRBV5-1 and J usage is TRBJ1-2; 9 bases map to TRBD1. Germline loops: CDR1 SGHRS, CDR2 YFSETQ. V shed 0 bases, J shed 1 base, and the junction held 1 base outside the gene matches. CDR3 length equals 15 residues. This chain's CDR3 is CASSLEDRGNYGYTF. DNA for the CDR3: TGCGCCAGCAGCTTGGAGGACAGGGGTAACTATGGCTACACCTTC.

The CDR3 nucleotides are TGTGCCTGGAGTGAGGGAGGGAATCAGCCCCAGCATTTT. Protein: CAWSEGGNQPQHF. This chain uses TRBV30 with TRBJ1-5, with D hard to call. This CDR3 has 13 residues. Per germline, CDR1 GTSNPN and CDR2 SVGIG (reference sequence). Trimming cost V 1 base and J 4 bases, with 8 bases left between them.